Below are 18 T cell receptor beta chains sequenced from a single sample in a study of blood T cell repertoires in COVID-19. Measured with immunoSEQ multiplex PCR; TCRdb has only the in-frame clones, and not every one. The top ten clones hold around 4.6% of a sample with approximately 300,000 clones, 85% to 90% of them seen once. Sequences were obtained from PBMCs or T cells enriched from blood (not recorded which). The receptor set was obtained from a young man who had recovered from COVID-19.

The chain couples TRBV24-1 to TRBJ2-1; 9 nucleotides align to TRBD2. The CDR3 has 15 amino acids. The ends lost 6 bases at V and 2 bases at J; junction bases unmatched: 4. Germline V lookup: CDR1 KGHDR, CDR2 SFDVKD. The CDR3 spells CATSMTSGTYNEQFF. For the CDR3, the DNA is TGTGCCACCAGTATGACTAGCGGCACCTACAATGAGCAGTTCTTC.

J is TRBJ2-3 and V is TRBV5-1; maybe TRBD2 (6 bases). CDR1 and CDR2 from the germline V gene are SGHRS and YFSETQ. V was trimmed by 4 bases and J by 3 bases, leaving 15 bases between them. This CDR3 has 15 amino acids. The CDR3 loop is CASSPVEGRTDTQYF. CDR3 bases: TGCGCCAGCAGCCCCGTGGAGGGGAGGACAGATACGCAGTATTTT.

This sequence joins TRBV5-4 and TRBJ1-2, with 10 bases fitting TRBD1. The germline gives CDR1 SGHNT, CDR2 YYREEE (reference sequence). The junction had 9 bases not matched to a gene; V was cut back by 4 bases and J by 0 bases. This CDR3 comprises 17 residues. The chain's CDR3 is CASSTGTGVWANYGYTF. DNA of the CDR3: TGTGCCAGCAGCACCGGGACAGGGGTCTGGGCTAACTATGGCTACACCTTC.

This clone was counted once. The CDR3 nucleotides read TGTGCCAGCAGGGGACAGCTCTCCTACGAGCAGTACTTC. Protein product: CASRGQLSYEQYF. The chain joins TRBV12-3 or TRBV12-4 to TRBJ2-7, with 7 nucleotides matching TRBD1. Unmatched junction bases numbered 2, after V lost 6 bases and J lost 0 bases. The CDR3 contains 13 residues.

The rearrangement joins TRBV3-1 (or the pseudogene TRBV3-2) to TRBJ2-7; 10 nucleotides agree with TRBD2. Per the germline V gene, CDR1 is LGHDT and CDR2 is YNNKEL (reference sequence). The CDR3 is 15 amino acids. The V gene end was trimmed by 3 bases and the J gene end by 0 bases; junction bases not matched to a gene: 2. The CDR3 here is CASSHRTSGSYEQYF. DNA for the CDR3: TGTGCCAGCAGCCATCGGACTAGCGGCTCCTACGAGCAGTACTTC.

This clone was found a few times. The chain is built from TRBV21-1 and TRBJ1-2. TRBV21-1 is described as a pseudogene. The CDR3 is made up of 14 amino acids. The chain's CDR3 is CATTSRGSHYGYTF. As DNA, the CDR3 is TGTGCCACCACTTCCCGCGGAAGTCACTATGGCTACACCTTC.

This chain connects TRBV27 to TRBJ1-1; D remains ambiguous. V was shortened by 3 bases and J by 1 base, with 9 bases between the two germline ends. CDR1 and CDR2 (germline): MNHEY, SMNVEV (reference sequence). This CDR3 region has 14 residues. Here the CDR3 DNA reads TGTGCCAGCAGTTTTAACCTGGCGAACACTGAAGCTTTCTTT. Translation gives CASSFNLANTEAFF.

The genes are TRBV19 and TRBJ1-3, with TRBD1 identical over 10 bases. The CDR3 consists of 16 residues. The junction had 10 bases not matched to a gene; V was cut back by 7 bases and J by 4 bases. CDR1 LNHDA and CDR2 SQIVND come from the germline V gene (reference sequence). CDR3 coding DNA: TGTGCCAGTATTCCGAGACAGGGGGCCTGGGGAAACACCATATATTTT. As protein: CASIPRQGAWGNTIYF. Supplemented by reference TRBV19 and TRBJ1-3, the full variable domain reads DGGITQSPKYLFRKEGQNVTLSCEQNLNHDAMYWYRQDPGQGLRLIYYSQIVNDFQKGDIAEGYSVSREKKESFPLTVTSAQKNPTAFYLCASIPRQGAWGNTIYFGEGSWLTVV.

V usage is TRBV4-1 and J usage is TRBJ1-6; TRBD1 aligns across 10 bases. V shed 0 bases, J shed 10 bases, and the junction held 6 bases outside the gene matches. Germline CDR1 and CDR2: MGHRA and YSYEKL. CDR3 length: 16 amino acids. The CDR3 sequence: CASSQDRDRGQSPLHF. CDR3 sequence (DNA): TGCGCCAGCAGCCAAGATCGCGACAGGGGGCAATCACCCCTCCACTTT.

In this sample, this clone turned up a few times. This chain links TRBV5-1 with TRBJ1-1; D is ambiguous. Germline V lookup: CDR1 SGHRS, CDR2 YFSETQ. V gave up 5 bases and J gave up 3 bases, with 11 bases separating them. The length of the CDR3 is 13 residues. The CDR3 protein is CASRGWGDTEAFF. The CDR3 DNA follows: TGCGCCAGCAGAGGGTGGGGAGACACTGAAGCTTTCTTT.

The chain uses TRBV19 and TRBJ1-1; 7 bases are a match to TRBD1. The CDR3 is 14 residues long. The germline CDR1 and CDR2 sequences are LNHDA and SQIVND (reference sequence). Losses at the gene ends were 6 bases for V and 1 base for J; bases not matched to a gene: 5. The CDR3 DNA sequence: TGTGCCAGTAGCGGGTGGGACAGGAACACTGAAGCTTTCTTT. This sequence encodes CASSGWDRNTEAFF. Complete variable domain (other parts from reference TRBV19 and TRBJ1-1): DGGITQSPKYLFRKEGQNVTLSCEQNLNHDAMYWYRQDPGQGLRLIYYSQIVNDFQKGDIAEGYSVSREKKESFPLTVTSAQKNPTAFYLCASSGWDRNTEAFFGQGTRLTVV.

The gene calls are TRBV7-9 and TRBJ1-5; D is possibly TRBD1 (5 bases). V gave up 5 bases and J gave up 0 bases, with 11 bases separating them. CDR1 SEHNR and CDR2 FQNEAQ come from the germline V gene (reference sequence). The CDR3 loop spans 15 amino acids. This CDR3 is CASSDDSYSNQPQHF. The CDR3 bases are TGTGCCAGCAGCGATGACAGCTATAGCAATCAGCCCCAGCATTTT.

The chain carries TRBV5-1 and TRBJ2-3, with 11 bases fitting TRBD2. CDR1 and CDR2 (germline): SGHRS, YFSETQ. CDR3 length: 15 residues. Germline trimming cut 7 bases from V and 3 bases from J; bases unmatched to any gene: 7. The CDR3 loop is CASFAGTSGTDTQYF. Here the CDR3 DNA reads TGCGCCAGCTTCGCCGGGACTAGCGGAACAGATACGCAGTATTTT.

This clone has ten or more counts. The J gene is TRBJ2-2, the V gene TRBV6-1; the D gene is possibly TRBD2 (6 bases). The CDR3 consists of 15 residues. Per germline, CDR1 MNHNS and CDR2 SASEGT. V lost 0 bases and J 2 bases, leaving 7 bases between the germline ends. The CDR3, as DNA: TGTGCCAGCAGTGAAGCTAGCGGAAACACCGGGGAGCTGTTTTTT. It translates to CASSEASGNTGELFF.

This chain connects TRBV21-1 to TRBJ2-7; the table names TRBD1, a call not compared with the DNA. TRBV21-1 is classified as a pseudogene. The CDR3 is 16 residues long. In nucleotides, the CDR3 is TGTGCCAGCAGCGAAGGTGGGGGACAGGGCTCCTACGAGCAGTACTTC. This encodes CASSEGGGQGSYEQYF.

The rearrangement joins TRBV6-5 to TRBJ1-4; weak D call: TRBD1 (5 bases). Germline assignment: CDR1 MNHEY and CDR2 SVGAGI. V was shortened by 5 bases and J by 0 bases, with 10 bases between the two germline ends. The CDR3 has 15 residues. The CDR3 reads CASSRGGATNEKLFF. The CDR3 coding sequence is TGTGCCAGCAGTCGGGGGGGGGCAACTAATGAAAAACTGTTTTTT.

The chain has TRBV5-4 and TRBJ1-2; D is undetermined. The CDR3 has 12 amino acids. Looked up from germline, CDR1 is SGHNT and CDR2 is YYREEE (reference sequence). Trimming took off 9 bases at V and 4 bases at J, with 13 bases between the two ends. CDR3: CATTGSGYGYTF. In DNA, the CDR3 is TGTGCCACCACGGGAAGCGGCTATGGCTACACCTTC.

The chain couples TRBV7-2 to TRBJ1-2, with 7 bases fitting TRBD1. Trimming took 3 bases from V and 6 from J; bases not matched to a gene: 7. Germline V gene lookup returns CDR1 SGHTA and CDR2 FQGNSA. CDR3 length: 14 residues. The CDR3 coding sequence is TGTGCCAGCAGCTTCGCGACAGGGTGGGATGGCTACACCTTC. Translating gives CASSFATGWDGYTF.